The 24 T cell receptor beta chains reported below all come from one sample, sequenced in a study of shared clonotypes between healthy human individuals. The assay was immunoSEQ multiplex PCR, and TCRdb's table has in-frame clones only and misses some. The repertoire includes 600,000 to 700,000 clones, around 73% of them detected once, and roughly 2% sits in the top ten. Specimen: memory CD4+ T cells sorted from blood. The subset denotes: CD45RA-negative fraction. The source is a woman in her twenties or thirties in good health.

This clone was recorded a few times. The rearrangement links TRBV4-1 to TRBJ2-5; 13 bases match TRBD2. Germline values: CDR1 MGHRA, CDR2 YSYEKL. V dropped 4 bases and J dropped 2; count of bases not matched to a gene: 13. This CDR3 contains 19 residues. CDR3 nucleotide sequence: TGCGCCAGCAGCCGATACGTCTCGGGGACTAGCGGGAATCAAGAGACCCAGTACTTC. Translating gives CASSRYVSGTSGNQETQYF.

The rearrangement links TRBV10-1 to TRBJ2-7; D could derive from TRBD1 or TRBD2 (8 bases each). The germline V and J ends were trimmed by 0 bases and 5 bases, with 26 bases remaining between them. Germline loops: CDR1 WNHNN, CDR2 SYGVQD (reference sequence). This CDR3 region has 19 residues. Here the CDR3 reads CASSESGTGATGGPHEQYF. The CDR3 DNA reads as TGCGCCAGCAGTGAGTCCGGGACAGGTGCAACGGGAGGGCCCCACGAGCAGTACTTC.

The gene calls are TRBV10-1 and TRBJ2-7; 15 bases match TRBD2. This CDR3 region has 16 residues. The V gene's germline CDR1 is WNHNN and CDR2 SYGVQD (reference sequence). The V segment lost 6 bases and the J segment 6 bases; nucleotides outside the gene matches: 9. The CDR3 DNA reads TGCGCCAGCAGACTCGGGACTAGCGGGAGGCTGGCCGAGCAGTACTTC. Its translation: CASRLGTSGRLAEQYF.

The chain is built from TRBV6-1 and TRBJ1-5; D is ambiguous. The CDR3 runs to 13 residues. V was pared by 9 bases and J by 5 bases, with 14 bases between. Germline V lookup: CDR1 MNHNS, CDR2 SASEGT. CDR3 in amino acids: CASRATRDQPQHF. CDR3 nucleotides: TGTGCCAGTCGGGCCACGAGGGATCAGCCCCAGCATTTT.

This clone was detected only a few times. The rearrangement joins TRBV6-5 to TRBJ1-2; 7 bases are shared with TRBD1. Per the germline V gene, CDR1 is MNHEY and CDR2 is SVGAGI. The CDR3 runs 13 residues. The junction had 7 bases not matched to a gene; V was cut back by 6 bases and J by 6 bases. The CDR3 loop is CASRKTGPDGYTF. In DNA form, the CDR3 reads TGTGCCAGCAGAAAGACAGGGCCTGATGGCTACACCTTC.

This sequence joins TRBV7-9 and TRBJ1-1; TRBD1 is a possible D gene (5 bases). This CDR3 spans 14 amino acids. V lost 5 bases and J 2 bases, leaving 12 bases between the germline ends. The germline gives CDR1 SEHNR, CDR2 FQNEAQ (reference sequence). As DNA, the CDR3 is TGTGCCAGCAGCCGTGGGACCCTTAACACTGAAGCTTTCTTT. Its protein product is CASSRGTLNTEAFF.

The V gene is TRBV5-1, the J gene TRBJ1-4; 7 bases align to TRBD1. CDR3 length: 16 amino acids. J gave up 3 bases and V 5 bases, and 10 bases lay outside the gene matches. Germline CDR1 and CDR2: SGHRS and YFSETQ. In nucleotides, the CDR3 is TGCGCCAGCAGAGCAGCCTACAGGGGTTCTAATGAAAAACTGTTTTTT. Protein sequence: CASRAAYRGSNEKLFF.

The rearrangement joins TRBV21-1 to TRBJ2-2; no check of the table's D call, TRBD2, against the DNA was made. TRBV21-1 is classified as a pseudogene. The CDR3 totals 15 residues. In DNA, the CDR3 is TGTGCCAGCAGCAAAGAGGCTAGTGGGACCGGGGAGCTGTTTTTT. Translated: CASSKEASGTGELFF.

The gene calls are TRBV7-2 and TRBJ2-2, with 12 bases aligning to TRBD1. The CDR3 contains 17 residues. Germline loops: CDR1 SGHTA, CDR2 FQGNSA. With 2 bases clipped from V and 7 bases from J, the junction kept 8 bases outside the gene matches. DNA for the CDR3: TGTGCCAGCAGCTTAAGCCGGGACAGGGGGCTTAGCGGGGAGCTGTTTTTT. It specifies CASSLSRDRGLSGELFF.

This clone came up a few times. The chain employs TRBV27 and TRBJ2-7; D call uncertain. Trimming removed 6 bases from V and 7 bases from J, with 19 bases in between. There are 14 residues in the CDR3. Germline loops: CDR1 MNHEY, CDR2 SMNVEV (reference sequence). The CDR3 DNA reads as TGTGCCAGCAGAGCCGTAAGATCCGCTGGGGAGCAGTACTTC. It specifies CASRAVRSAGEQYF.

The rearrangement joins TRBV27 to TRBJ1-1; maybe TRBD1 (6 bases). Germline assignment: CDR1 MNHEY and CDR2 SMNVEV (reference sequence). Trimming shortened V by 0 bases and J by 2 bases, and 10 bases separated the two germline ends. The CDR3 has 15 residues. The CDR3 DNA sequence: TGTGCCAGCAGTTTATCTTGGGACACAAACACTGAAGCTTTCTTT. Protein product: CASSLSWDTNTEAFF.

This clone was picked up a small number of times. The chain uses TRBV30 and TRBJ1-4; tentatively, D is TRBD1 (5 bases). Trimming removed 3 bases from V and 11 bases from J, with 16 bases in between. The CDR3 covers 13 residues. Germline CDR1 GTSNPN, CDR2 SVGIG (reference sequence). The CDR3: CAWSQGRVGKLFF. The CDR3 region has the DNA TGTGCCTGGAGCCAGGGTAGGGTGGGGAAACTGTTTTTT.

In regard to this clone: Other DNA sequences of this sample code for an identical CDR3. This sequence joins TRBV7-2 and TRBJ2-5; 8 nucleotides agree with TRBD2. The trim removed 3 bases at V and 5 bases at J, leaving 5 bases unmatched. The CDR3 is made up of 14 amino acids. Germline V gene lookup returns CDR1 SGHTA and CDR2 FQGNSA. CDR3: CASSFSSGGETQYF. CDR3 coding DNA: TGTGCCAGCAGCTTTTCGTCGGGAGGGGAGACCCAGTACTTC.

The CDR3 DNA reads TGTGCCAGCAGCTTGACGGGGCGTGAAGCTTTCTTT. Translating gives CASSLTGREAFF. The genes are TRBV5-6 and TRBJ1-1; perhaps TRBD1 as D (5 bases). Trimming cost V 1 base and J 7 bases, with 8 bases left between them. Germline-derived CDR1 and CDR2 are SGHDT and YYEEEE. The length of the CDR3 is 12 residues.

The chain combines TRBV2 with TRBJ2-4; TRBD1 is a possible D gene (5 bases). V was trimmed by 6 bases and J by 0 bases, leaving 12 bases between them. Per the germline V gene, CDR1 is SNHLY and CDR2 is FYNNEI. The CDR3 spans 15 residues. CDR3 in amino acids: CASSYRNVAKNIQYF. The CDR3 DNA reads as TGTGCCAGCAGCTACAGGAATGTAGCCAAAAACATTCAGTACTTC.

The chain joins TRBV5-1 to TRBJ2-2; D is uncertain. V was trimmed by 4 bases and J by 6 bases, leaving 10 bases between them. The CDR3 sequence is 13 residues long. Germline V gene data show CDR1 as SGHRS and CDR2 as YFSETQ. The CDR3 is CASSPQESGELFF. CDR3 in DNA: TGCGCCAGCAGCCCGCAGGAGTCCGGGGAGCTGTTTTTT.

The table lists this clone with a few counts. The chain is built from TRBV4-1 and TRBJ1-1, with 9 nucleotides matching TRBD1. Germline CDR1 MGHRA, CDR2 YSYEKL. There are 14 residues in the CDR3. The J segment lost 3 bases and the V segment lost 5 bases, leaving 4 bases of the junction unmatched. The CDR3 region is CASSITGGDTEAFF. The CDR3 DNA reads TGCGCCAGCAGCATAACAGGGGGCGACACTGAAGCTTTCTTT.

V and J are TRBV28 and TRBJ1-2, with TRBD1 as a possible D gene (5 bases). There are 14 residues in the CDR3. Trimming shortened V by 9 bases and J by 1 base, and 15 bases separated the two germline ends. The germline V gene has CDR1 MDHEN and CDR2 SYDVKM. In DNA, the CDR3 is TGTGCCAGTCAGACAGCGGAGGGTAACTATGGCTACACCTTC. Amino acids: CASQTAEGNYGYTF.

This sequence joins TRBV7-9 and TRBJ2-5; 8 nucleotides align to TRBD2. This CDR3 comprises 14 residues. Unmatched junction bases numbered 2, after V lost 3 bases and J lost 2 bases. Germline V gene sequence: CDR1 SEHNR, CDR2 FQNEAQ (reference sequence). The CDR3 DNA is TGTGCCAGCAGCTTTAGCGGGATTCAAGAGACCCAGTACTTC. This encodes CASSFSGIQETQYF.

The DNA of the CDR3 is TGTGCCAGCAGTTTATATCGGGGGCGGGAGACCCAGTACTTC. The encoded protein is CASSLYRGRETQYF. This chain links TRBV27 with TRBJ2-5; TRBD1 or TRBD2 may be the D gene (6 bases each). CDR1 and CDR2 (germline): MNHEY, SMNVEV (reference sequence). Trimming removed 1 base at V and 5 bases at J, with 11 bases between. This CDR3 contains 14 residues.

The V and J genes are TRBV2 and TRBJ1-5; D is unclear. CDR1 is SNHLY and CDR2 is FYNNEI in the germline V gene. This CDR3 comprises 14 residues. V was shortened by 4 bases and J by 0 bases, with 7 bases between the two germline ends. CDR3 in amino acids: CASSADYSNQPQHF. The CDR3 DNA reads TGTGCCAGCAGTGCAGACTATAGCAATCAGCCCCAGCATTTT.

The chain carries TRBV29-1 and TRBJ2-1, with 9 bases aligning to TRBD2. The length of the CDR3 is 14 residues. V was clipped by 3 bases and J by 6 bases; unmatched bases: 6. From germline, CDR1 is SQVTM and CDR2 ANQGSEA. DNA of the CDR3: TGCAGCGTTGATTCTAGCGGGACGTTCAATGAGCAGTTCTTC. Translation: CSVDSSGTFNEQFF.

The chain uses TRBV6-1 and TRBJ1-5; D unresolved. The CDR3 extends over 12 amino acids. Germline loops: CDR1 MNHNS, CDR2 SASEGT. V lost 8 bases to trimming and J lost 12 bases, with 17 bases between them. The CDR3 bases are TGTGCCAGCCATGGTCCATCACGCATCCAGCATTTT. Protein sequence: CASHGPSRIQHF.

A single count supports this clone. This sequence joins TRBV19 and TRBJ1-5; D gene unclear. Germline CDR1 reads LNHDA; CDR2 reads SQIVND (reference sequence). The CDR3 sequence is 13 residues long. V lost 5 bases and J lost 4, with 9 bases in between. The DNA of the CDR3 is TGTGCCAGTAGTTTGATACTGAATCAGCCCCAGCATTTT. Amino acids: CASSLILNQPQHF.